The clone carrying this TCR beta chain is deemed medium-sized. Germline V gives CDR1 MNHNS, CDR2 SASEGT. This CDR3 is built from 15 residues. The V end lost 1 base, the J end lost 4 bases, and 12 bases lay between the germline ends. These data are taken from a study of human CD8 memory T cell subsets. UMI-labeled 5' RACE was used, and it produced the TCR beta libraries. TCRdb called the 5' RACE reads again in MiXCR, with one record for every CDR3 protein. Altogether more than 6,000 distinct CDR3 sequences are present, roughly 3.9% being singletons, with the ten largest covering 36%. The chain links TRBV6-1 to TRBJ2-3; D may be TRBD2 (5 bases). The sequencing input was CD8+ T cells from PBMCs. The sequence was collected from a human donor in good health. The CDR3 region has the DNA TGTGCCAGCAGTGAAGAAGTCTCGGGATCAGATACGCAGTATTTT. Translated, it gives CASSEEVSGSDTQYF.